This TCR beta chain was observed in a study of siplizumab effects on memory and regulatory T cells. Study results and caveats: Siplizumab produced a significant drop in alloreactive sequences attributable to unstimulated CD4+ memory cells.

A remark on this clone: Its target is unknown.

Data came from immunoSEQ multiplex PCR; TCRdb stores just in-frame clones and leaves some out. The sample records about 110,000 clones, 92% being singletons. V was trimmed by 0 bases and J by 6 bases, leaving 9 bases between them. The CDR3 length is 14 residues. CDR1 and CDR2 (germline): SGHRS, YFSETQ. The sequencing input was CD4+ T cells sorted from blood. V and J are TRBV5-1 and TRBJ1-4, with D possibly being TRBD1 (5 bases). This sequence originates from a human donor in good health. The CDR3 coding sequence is TGCGCCAGCAGCTTGGGAGGGGCGGATGAAAAACTGTTTTTT. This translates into CASSLGGADEKLFF.